This entry lists 6 T cell receptor beta chains sequenced from one sample in a study of blood T cell repertoires in COVID-19. TCRdb's copy holds only in-frame clones and misses some; the assay was immunoSEQ multiplex PCR. The sample includes some 390,000 clones, 80% to 90% of them seen just once. Sequenced: PBMCs or T cells enriched from blood (not recorded which). The receptors were gathered from a man aged 25-45 years who had recovered from COVID-19.

The chain couples TRBV30 to TRBJ2-7, with D perhaps TRBD2 (6 bases). Germline V gene lookup returns CDR1 GTSNPN and CDR2 SVGIG (reference sequence). The CDR3 length is 13 residues. The V end lost 2 bases, the J end lost 4 bases, and 12 bases lay between the germline ends. The CDR3 is CAWSKGTRYEQYF. In nucleotides, the CDR3 is TGTGCCTGGAGTAAAGGGACTCGATACGAGCAGTACTTC. Based on the CDR3 plus reference TRBV30 and TRBJ2-7, the full variable domain is SQTIHQWPATLVQPVGSPLSLECTVEGTSNPNLYWYRQAAGRGLQLLFYSVGIGQISSEVPQNLSASRPQDRQFILSSKKLLLSDSGFYLCAWSKGTRYEQYFGPGTRLTVT.

The chain uses TRBV27 and TRBJ1-2; TRBD1 is a possible D gene (5 bases). The CDR3 totals 17 residues. Between the trimmed V and J ends, which lost 5 bases and 0 bases, there was a span of 19 bases. From germline, CDR1 is MNHEY and CDR2 SMNVEV (reference sequence). In nucleotides, the CDR3 is TGTGCCAGCAGTCTGACAGTGAACTATCAAGCTAACTATGGCTACACCTTC. Residues: CASSLTVNYQANYGYTF.

The chain is built from TRBV5-1 and TRBJ1-4; a weak D match, TRBD1 (6 bases). V was trimmed by 0 bases and J by 3 bases, leaving 6 bases between them. This CDR3 comprises 14 residues. Per germline, CDR1 SGHRS and CDR2 YFSETQ. The CDR3, as DNA: TGCGCCAGCAGCTTGGGGACAGCTAATGAAAAACTGTTTTTT. Residues: CASSLGTANEKLFF.

This clone appeared a few times. The chain couples TRBV19 to TRBJ2-1; tentatively, D is TRBD1 (5 bases). The length of the CDR3 is 14 residues. Trimming removed 4 bases from V and 3 bases from J, with 10 bases in between. CDR1 and CDR2 (germline): LNHDA, SQIVND (reference sequence). The CDR3 loop is CASSRGGDYNEQFF. The CDR3, as DNA: TGTGCCAGTAGTAGGGGCGGAGACTACAATGAGCAGTTCTTC.

The gene calls are TRBV3-1 (or the pseudogene TRBV3-2) and TRBJ1-6; 8 nucleotides align to TRBD1. Germline trimming cut 1 base from V and 10 bases from J; bases unmatched to any gene: 9. The germline V gene has CDR1 LGHDT and CDR2 YNNKEL (reference sequence). There are 16 residues in the CDR3. The CDR3 loop reads CASSQAWGRGRSPLHF. In DNA, the CDR3 is TGTGCCAGCAGCCAAGCGTGGGGCAGGGGGCGGTCACCCCTCCACTTT.

The chain uses TRBV5-4 and TRBJ2-3; TRBD2 agrees at 11 bases. Germline V gene data show CDR1 as SGHNT and CDR2 as YYREEE (reference sequence). The CDR3 runs 15 residues. Trimming at V came to 6 bases and at J to 6 bases, leaving 9 bases not matched to a gene. CDR3 nucleotide sequence: TGTGCCAGCAAACTCATAGCGGGAGGGTCTGATACGCAGTATTTT. It specifies CASKLIAGGSDTQYF.